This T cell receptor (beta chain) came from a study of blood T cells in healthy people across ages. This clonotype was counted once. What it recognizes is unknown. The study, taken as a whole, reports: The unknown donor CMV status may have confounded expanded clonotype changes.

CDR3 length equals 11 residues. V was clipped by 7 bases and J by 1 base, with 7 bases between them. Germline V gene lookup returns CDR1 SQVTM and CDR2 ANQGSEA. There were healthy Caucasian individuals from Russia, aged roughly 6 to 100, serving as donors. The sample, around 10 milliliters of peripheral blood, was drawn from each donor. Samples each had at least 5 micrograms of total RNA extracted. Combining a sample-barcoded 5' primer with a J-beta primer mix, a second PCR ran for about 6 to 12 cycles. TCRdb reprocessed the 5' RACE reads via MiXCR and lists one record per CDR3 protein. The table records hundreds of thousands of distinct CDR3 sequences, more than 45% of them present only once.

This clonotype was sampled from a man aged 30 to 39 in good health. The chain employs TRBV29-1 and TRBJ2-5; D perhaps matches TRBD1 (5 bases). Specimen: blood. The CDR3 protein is CSDRTQETQYF. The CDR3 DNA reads TGCAGCGACAGGACCCAAGAGACCCAGTACTTC. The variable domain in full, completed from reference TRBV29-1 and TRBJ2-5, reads SAVISQKPSRDICQRGTSLTIQCQVDSQVTMMFWYRQQPGQSLTLIATANQGSEATYESGFVIDKFPISRPNLTFSTLTVSNMSPEDSSIYLCSDRTQETQYFGPGTRLLVL.